The 30 T cell receptor beta chains in this list originate from one sample, sequenced in a study of breast tumors, draining lymph nodes, adjacent tissues listed by TCRdb under 2016. The lymph node samples were taken from the axillary draining lymph nodes of breast cancer patients. Receptor amplification or capture employed multiplex PCR. The sequencer was an Illumina HiSeq 2000. In-frame beta chains were kept once TCRdb had trimmed the public reads at Q25 with fastp and called clones with MiXCR. Each CDR3 protein gets just one entry, which takes the most common genes and DNA from the rows behind it. For this sample there are approximately 150,000 distinct CDR3 sequences; around a third appear just once. The ten most abundant clones make up about 2.5% of the sample. The source material was axillary lymph node tissue. All receptors come from a female donor with breast cancer. Some clones in this sample may be carry-over from other donors' samples.

A few counts support this clonotype. The chain couples TRBV7-2 to TRBJ1-1; TRBD1 aligns across 7 bases. The CDR3 covers 14 residues. Germline CDR1 SGHTA, CDR2 FQGNSA. V was clipped by 5 bases and J by 4 bases; unmatched bases: 7. The CDR3 region is CASSVTGASTEAFF. The CDR3 nucleotides read TGTGCCAGCAGCGTCACAGGGGCGAGCACTGAAGCTTTCTTT.

Comment on this clonotype: This may arise from a read error, as a much more abundant clone is one base away. This rearrangement joins TRBV4-1 to TRBJ2-2; D may correspond to TRBD1 or TRBD2 (5 bases each). Germline V lookup: CDR1 MGHRA, CDR2 YSYEKL. The CDR3 spans 14 residues. Here the CDR3 reads CASSRDGNTGELVF. Written as DNA, the CDR3 is TGCGCCAGCAGCCGGGACGGAAACACCGGGGAGCTGGTTTTT.

This clonotype was seen many times. The V call is TRBV5-5, the J call TRBJ1-3; perhaps TRBD1 as D (5 bases). This CDR3 comprises 16 residues. Trimming stripped 4 bases from V and 0 bases from J, with 14 bases between. CDR1 is SGHKS and CDR2 is YYEKEE in the germline V gene (reference sequence). In nucleotides, the CDR3 is TGTGCCAGCAGCGCGTGGGACGGCTACTCTGGAAACACCATATATTTT. Translated: CASSAWDGYSGNTIYF.

This clonotype was counted many times. The genes are TRBV7-2 and TRBJ1-2, with 8 bases matching TRBD1. The CDR3 runs to 14 residues. The V gene end was trimmed by 1 base and the J gene end by 5 bases; junction bases not matched to a gene: 3. Germline CDR1 and CDR2: SGHTA and FQGNSA. This CDR3 is CASSLVGQVYGYTF. DNA of the CDR3: TGTGCCAGCAGCTTAGTGGGACAGGTTTATGGCTACACCTTC. Supplemented by reference TRBV7-2 and TRBJ1-2, the full variable domain reads GAGVSQSPSNKVTEKGKDVELRCDPISGHTALYWYRQSLGQGLEFLIYFQGNSAPDKSGLPSDRFSAERTGGSVSTLTIQRTQQEDSAVYLCASSLVGQVYGYTFGSGTRLTVV.

The CDR3 sequence is CASSPHRDKGGYTF. The CDR3 DNA follows: TGTGCCAGCAGTCCCCACAGGGACAAGGGTGGCTACACCTTC. The rearrangement links TRBV6-4 to TRBJ1-2, with D tentatively TRBD1 (6 bases). Germline CDR1 is MRHNA and CDR2 is SNTAGT. V was clipped by 5 bases and J by 7 bases, with 17 bases between them. CDR3 length: 14 amino acids.

This clonotype was detected many times. The chain joins TRBV30 to TRBJ2-3, with 11 bases lining up with TRBD2. The germline V gene encodes CDR1 GTSNPN and CDR2 SVGIG (reference sequence). CDR3 length: 13 amino acids. After removal of 6 bases from V and 5 bases from J, the junction contained 4 bases not matched to a gene. CDR3 bases: TGTGCCTGTTCTACTAGCGGGGGAGATACGCAGTATTTT. Its protein product is CACSTSGGDTQYF.

In this sample, this clonotype turned up many times. Here the CDR3 reads CASSQGTVSNQPQHF. CDR3 nucleotide sequence: TGTGCCAGTAGTCAAGGGACCGTGAGCAATCAGCCCCAGCATTTT. The chain carries TRBV19 and TRBJ1-5; weak D call: TRBD1 (5 bases). Looked up from germline, CDR1 is LNHDA and CDR2 is SQIVND (reference sequence). V was pared by 5 bases and J by 1 base, with 12 bases between. The CDR3 is 15 residues long.

This clonotype was observed at least ten times. The CDR3 here is CASSLKGGANSPLHF. CDR3 coding DNA: TGTGCCAGCAGCCTCAAAGGGGGGGCTAATTCACCCCTCCACTTT. V and J are TRBV11-2 and TRBJ1-6; a possible D gene is TRBD1 (6 bases). The CDR3 runs 15 residues. The germline V gene has CDR1 SGHAT and CDR2 FQNNGV. V dropped 5 bases and J dropped 6 bases, with 14 bases sitting between them.

About this clonotype itself: A much larger clone differs from this one at a single base, so this may be a read error. Lacking the conserved final phenylalanine or tryptophan, this CDR3 likely reflects a read error. The chain combines TRBV6-6 with TRBJ2-3; a possible D gene is TRBD2 (7 bases). V lost 5 bases, J lost 0 bases, and 15 bases lay in between. CDR1 and CDR2 from the germline V gene are MNHNY and SVGAGI (reference sequence). The CDR3 extends over 16 amino acids. The CDR3, as DNA: TGTGCCAGCAGTCACGGGGGGCGCGCTAGCACAGATACGCAGTATTAT. This gives the protein CASSHGGRASTDTQYY.

This rearrangement joins TRBV12-3 or TRBV12-4 to TRBJ2-3, with 9 nucleotides matching TRBD1. J lost 1 base, V lost 7 bases, and 3 bases had no gene match. There are 14 residues in the CDR3. The CDR3 region is CASTRQGGTDTQYF. CDR3 DNA: TGTGCCAGCACCCGACAGGGGGGCACAGATACGCAGTATTTT.

This clonotype has ten or more counts. In nucleotides, the CDR3 is TGTGCCAGAGAGGGGACAGATACGCAGTATTTT. Translated: CAREGTDTQYF. The chain links TRBV2 to TRBJ2-3; D is tentatively TRBD1 or TRBD2 (5 bases each). The length of the CDR3 is 11 residues. Germline V gene data show CDR1 as SNHLY and CDR2 as FYNNEI. With 9 bases removed from V and 3 bases from J, the gap between germline ends came to 7 bases.

This clonotype was seen ten or more times. The rearrangement uses TRBV5-1 and TRBJ1-5; tentatively, D is TRBD1 (5 bases). Trimming pared 0 bases from V and 4 bases from J, leaving 8 bases between. In germline, CDR1 is SGHRS, CDR2 YFSETQ. This CDR3 comprises 14 residues. CDR3 sequence (DNA): TGCGCCAGCAGCTTGGACGGGGGAAATCAGCCCCAGCATTTT. Its translation is CASSLDGGNQPQHF.

This clonotype was picked up many times. This rearrangement joins TRBV20-1 to TRBJ1-3; D call uncertain. The length of the CDR3 is 14 residues. Trimming shortened V by 2 bases and J by 1 base, and 9 bases separated the two germline ends. Germline lookup yields CDR1 DFQATT and CDR2 SNEGSKA (reference sequence). The CDR3 bases are TGCAGTGCTAGAACGTCTGGTTCTGGAAACACCATATATTTT. This translates into CSARTSGSGNTIYF.

This clonotype was counted ten times or more. The chain joins TRBV6-6 to TRBJ1-3; tentatively, D is TRBD1 (5 bases). This CDR3 region has 15 residues. V lost 7 bases to trimming and J lost 4 bases, with 17 bases between them. Germline-derived CDR1 and CDR2 are MNHNY and SVGAGI (reference sequence). The CDR3 reads CASTNSGVGGNTIYF. The CDR3 coding sequence is TGTGCCAGCACCAATTCGGGGGTAGGAGGAAACACCATATATTTT.

With respect to this clonotype: With a much larger clone just one base away, this may be a read error. The gene calls are TRBV19 and TRBJ2-4, with D possibly being TRBD2 (6 bases). The CDR3 length is 14 residues. Germline V gene lookup returns CDR1 LNHDA and CDR2 SQIVND (reference sequence). V lost 6 bases and J lost 1, with 10 bases in between. The CDR3 bases are TGTGCCAGTAGGGAGGGGCTGGCCAAAAACATTCAGTACTTC. Amino acid sequence: CASREGLAKNIQYF.

In its sample, this clonotype was seen many times. The rearrangement links TRBV5-1 to TRBJ2-5; either TRBD1 or TRBD2 may supply D (6 bases each). Trimming left V 6 bases short and J 5 bases short, with 20 bases between. The germline V gene has CDR1 SGHRS and CDR2 YFSETQ. There are 15 residues in the CDR3. For the CDR3, the DNA is TGCGCCAGCACTTTTACGGGGGCGCCGGAGGAGACCCAGTACTTC. It codes for CASTFTGAPEETQYF.

In this sample, this clonotype turned up many times. The V and J genes are TRBV15 and TRBJ2-7, with D tentatively TRBD2 (6 bases). This CDR3 spans 12 amino acids. V lost 6 bases and J 6 bases, leaving 12 bases between the germline ends. Germline CDR1 LNHNV, CDR2 YYDKDF (reference sequence). CDR3 loop: CATSLVGGEQYV. Written as DNA, the CDR3 is TGTGCCACCAGTCTGGTGGGGGGCGAGCAGTACGTC.

This clonotype was detected only a few times. The chain has TRBV12-3 or TRBV12-4 and TRBJ1-1; D gene uncertain. The CDR3 loop spans 15 amino acids. The germline V and J ends were trimmed by 1 base and 0 bases, with 9 bases remaining between them. The CDR3 region has the DNA TGTGCCAGCAGTTTAGGACGGCAACTGAACACTGAAGCTTTCTTT. Its protein is CASSLGRQLNTEAFF.

Notes on this clonotype: Mismatch with germline at one junction end may stem from a read error. V and J are TRBV28 and TRBJ2-1; TRBD2 matches 15 bases. In germline, CDR1 is MDHEN, CDR2 SYDVKM. The CDR3 contains 16 residues. CDR3 region: CACRPGLAGGRNEQFF. CDR3 bases: TGTGCCTGCAGGCCGGGACTAGCGGGGGGTCGGAATGAGCAGTTCTTC. The whole variable domain, filled in from reference TRBV28 and TRBJ2-1, reads DVKVTQSSRYLVKRTGEKVFLECVQDMDHENMFWYRQDPGLGLRLIYFSYDVKMKEKGDIPEGYSVSREKKERFSLILESASTNQTSMYLCACRPGLAGGRNEQFFGPGTRLTVL.

On this clonotype itself: A much more abundant neighbour one base away suggests this may be a read error. The rearrangement uses TRBV6-2 or TRBV6-3 and TRBJ2-1; the D is unclear. Looked up from germline, CDR1 is MNHEY and CDR2 is SVGEGT. V was pared by 9 bases and J by 4 bases, with 7 bases between. This CDR3 has 11 residues. The CDR3 loop reads CASYRYNEQFF. CDR3 nucleotides: TGTGCCAGTTACCGTTACAATGAGCAGTTCTTC.

The V call is TRBV29-1, the J call TRBJ2-1, with D unclear. CDR1 is SQVTM, CDR2 ANQGSEA, per germline. The CDR3 covers 10 residues. CDR3 sequence reads: CSLNPEEQFF. As DNA, the CDR3 is TGCAGTTTAAATCCAGAGGAGCAGTTCTTC.

This clonotype has more than one count but fewer than ten. The V and J genes are TRBV5-5 and TRBJ1-3; D remains ambiguous. This CDR3 region has 13 residues. The germline V gene has CDR1 SGHKS and CDR2 YYEKEE (reference sequence). Trimming took off 0 bases at V and 7 bases at J, with 8 bases between the two ends. CDR3 in amino acids: CASSLEARNTIYF. The CDR3 bases are TGTGCCAGCAGCTTGGAGGCCAGGAACACCATATATTTT.

The rearrangement links TRBV12-3 or TRBV12-4 to TRBJ1-6; 10 nucleotides match TRBD1. There are 16 residues in the CDR3. The trim removed 4 bases at V and 9 bases at J, leaving 9 bases unmatched. In DNA, the CDR3 is TGTGCCAGCAGTTACTCGTCGACAGGGGGCCGTTCACCCCTCCACTTT. This codes for CASSYSSTGGRSPLHF.

This clonotype showed up just a few times. Being one base from a much bigger clone, this may be a read error. The final CDR3 position lacks the conserved phenylalanine or tryptophan, pointing to a likely read error. This CDR3 is CASSLVGAGYGYTL. The CDR3 region has the DNA TGTGCCAGCAGCTTAGTAGGGGCCGGCTATGGCTACACCCTC. The chain uses TRBV7-2 and TRBJ1-2; possibly TRBD1 for D (5 bases). The CDR3 totals 14 residues. V was shortened by 1 base and J by 4 bases, with 10 bases between the two germline ends. Germline CDR1 reads SGHTA; CDR2 reads FQGNSA.

The V and J genes are TRBV20-1 and TRBJ1-1; weak D call: TRBD1 (6 bases). Germline V CDR1 and CDR2: DFQATT, SNEGSKA (reference sequence). This CDR3 region has 14 residues. Trimming left V 1 base short and J 5 bases short, with 14 bases between. CDR3 protein: CSARADRSGTEAFF. The CDR3 bases are TGCAGTGCTAGAGCCGACAGGAGTGGGACTGAAGCTTTCTTT.

This clonotype turned up a few times. The chain joins TRBV6-2 or TRBV6-3 to TRBJ2-7; perhaps TRBD1 as D (5 bases). Deletions cut 5 bases from V and 2 bases from J, with 10 bases between. This CDR3 spans 13 amino acids. Germline V gives CDR1 MNHEY, CDR2 SVGEGT. CDR3 nucleotide sequence: TGTGCCAGCAGTCACGGACAACCCTACGAGCAGTACGTC. Protein product: CASSHGQPYEQYV.

This clonotype was seen repeatedly, ten times or more. The chain recombines TRBV7-8 with TRBJ2-7, with D possibly being TRBD1 (6 bases). The germline V gene encodes CDR1 SGHVS and CDR2 FQNEAQ. The CDR3 is 14 residues long. V was pared by 2 bases and J by 3 bases, with 11 bases between. The CDR3 loop is CASSLPGQNYEQYV. DNA of the CDR3: TGTGCCAGCAGCTTACCCGGACAGAACTACGAGCAGTACGTC.

The chain couples TRBV5-1 to TRBJ2-5; D not resolved. V was shortened by 2 bases and J by 5 bases, with 16 bases between the two germline ends. The CDR3 extends over 15 amino acids. The germline V gene encodes CDR1 SGHRS and CDR2 YFSETQ. The CDR3 is CASSLAPGGHETQYF. CDR3 sequence (DNA): TGCGCCAGCAGCTTAGCTCCCGGCGGTCACGAGACCCAGTACTTC.

In nucleotides, the CDR3 is TGTGCCAGCAGCTTAGCAGGGGGGGCCGGGGTCTACGAGCAGTACTTC. Translated, it gives CASSLAGGAGVYEQYF. The J gene is TRBJ2-7, the V gene TRBV13; D possibly uses TRBD1 or TRBD2 (7 bases each). This CDR3 has 16 amino acids. V gave up 1 base and J gave up 3 bases, with 16 bases separating them. From germline, CDR1 is PRHDT and CDR2 FYEKMQ (reference sequence).

This clonotype was picked up many times. An end of the junction does not agree with germline; a read error may underlie this. J is TRBJ2-1 and V is TRBV6-6, with D unresolved. The germline gives CDR1 MNHNY, CDR2 SVGAGI (reference sequence). The CDR3 has 14 amino acids. The CDR3 bases are TGTGCCAGCAGTCACTCGCCTACCTACAATGAGCAGTTCTTC. It translates to CASSHSPTYNEQFF.